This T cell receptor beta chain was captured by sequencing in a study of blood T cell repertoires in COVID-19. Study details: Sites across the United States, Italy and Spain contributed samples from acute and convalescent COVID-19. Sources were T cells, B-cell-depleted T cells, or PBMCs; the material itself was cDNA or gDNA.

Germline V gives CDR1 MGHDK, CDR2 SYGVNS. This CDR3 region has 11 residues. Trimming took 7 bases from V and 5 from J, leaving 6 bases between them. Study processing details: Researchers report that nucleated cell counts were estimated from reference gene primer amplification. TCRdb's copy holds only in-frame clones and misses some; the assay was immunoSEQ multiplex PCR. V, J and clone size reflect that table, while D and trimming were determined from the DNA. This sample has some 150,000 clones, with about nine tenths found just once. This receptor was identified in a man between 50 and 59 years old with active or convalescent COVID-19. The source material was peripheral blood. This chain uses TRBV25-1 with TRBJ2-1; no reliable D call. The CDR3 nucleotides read TGTGCCAGCATTAGAAACAATGAGCAGTTCTTC. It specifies CASIRNNEQFF.